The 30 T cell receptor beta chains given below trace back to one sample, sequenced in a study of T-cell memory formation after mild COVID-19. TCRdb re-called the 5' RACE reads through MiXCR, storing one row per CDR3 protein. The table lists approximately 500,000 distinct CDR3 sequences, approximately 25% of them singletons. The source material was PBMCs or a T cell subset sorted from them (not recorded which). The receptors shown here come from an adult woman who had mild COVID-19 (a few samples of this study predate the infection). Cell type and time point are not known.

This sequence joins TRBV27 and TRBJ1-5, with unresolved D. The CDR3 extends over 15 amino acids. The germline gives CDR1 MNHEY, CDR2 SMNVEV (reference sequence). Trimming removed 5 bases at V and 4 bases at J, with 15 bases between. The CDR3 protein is CASSPRMGRNQPQHF. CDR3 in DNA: TGTGCCAGCAGTCCCCGGATGGGTAGAAATCAGCCCCAGCATTTT.

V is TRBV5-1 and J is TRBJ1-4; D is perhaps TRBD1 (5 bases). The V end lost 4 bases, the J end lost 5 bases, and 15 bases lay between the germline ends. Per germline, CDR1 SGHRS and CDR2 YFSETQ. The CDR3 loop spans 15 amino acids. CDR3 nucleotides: TGCGCCAGCAGCGGGGAGGGGATTGAAAATGAAAAACTGTTTTTT. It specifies CASSGEGIENEKLFF.

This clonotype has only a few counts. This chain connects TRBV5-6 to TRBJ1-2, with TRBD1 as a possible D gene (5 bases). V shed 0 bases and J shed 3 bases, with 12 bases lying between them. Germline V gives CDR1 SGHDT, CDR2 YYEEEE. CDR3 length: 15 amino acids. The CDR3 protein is CASSLVVRGDYGYTF. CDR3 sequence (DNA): TGTGCCAGCAGCTTGGTCGTCAGAGGGGACTATGGCTACACCTTC.

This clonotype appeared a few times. The chain's CDR3 is CASSLAYRTANYEQYF. In nucleotides, the CDR3 is TGTGCCAGCAGCTTAGCTTACAGGACAGCAAACTACGAGCAGTACTTC. The rearrangement uses TRBV7-9 and TRBJ2-7, with TRBD1 as a possible D gene (6 bases). Germline CDR1 reads SEHNR; CDR2 reads FQNEAQ (reference sequence). This CDR3 region has 16 residues. Between the trimmed V and J ends, which lost 0 bases and 3 bases, there was a span of 15 bases.

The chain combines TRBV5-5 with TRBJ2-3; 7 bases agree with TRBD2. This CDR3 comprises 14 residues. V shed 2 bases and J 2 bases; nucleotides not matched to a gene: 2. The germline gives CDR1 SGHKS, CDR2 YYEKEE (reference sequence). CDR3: CASSFGGITDTQYF. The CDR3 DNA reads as TGTGCCAGCAGCTTCGGGGGGATCACAGATACGCAGTATTTT.

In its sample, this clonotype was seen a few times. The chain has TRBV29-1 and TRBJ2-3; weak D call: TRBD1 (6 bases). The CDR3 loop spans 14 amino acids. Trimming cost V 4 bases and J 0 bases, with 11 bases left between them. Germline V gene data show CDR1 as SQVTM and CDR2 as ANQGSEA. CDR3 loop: CSVADSTSTDTQYF. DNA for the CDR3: TGCAGCGTTGCGGACAGTACTAGCACAGATACGCAGTATTTT.

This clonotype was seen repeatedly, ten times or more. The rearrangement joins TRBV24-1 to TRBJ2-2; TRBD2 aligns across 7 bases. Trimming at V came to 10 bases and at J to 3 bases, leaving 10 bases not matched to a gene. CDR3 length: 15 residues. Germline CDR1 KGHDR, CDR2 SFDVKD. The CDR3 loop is CATARGETYTGELFF. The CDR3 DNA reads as TGTGCCACGGCCCGGGGGGAGACTTACACCGGGGAGCTGTTTTTT.

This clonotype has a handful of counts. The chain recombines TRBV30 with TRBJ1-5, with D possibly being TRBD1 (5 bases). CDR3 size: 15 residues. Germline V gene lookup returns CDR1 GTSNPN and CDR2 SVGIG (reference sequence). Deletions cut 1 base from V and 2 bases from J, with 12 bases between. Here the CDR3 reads CAWSETSGGNQPQHF. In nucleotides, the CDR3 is TGTGCCTGGAGTGAGACCTCGGGGGGCAATCAGCCCCAGCATTTT.

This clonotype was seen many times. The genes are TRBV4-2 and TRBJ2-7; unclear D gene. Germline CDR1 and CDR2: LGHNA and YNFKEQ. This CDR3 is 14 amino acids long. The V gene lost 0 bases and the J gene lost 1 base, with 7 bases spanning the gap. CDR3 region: CASSQDLVSYEQYF. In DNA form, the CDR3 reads TGTGCCAGCAGCCAAGATTTGGTTTCCTACGAGCAGTACTTC.

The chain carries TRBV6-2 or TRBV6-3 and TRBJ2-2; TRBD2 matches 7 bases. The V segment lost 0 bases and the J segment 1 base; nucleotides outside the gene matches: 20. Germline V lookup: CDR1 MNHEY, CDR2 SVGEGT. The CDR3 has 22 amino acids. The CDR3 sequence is CASSYSYSSYTGLAVNTGELFF. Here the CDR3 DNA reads TGTGCCAGCAGTTACTCGTATTCTAGTTATACCGGGCTAGCGGTGAACACCGGGGAGCTGTTTTTT.

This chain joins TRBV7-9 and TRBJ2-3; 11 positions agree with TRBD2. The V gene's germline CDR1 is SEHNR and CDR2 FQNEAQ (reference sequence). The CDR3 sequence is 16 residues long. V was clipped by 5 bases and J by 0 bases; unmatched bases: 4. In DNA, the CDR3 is TGTGCCAGCAGCAAGGGACTAGCGGCTAGCACAGATACGCAGTATTTT. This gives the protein CASSKGLAASTDTQYF.

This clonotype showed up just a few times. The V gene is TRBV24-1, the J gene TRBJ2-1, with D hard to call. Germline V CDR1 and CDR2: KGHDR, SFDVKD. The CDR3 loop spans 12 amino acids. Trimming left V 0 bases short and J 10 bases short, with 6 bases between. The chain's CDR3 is CATSDLYGEQFF. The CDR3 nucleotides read TGTGCCACCAGTGATTTGTACGGGGAGCAGTTCTTC.

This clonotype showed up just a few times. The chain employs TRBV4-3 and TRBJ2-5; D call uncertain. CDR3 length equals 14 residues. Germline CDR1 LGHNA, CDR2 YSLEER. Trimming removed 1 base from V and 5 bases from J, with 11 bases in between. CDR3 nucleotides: TGCGCCAGCAGCCAAGCACCGGGTGGGGAGACCCAGTACTTC. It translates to CASSQAPGGETQYF.

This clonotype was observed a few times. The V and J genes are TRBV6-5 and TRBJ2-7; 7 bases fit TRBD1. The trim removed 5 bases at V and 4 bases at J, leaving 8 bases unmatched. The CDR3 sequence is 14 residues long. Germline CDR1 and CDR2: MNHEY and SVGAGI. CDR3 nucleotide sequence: TGTGCCAGCAGTCCGCAGGGGACAGTATACGAGCAGTACTTC. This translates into CASSPQGTVYEQYF.

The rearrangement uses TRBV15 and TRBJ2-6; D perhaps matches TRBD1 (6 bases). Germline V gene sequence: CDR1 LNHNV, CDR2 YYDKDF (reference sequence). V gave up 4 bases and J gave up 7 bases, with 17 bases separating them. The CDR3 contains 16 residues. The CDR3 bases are TGTGCCACCAGCAAGGCCATCCCGACAGGAGCCAACGTCCTGACTTTC. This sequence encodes CATSKAIPTGANVLTF. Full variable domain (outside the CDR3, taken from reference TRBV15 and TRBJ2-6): DAMVIQNPRYQVTQFGKPVTLSCSQTLNHNVMYWYQQKSSQAPKLLFHYYDKDFNNEADTPDNFQSRRPNTSFCFLDIRSPGLGDTAMYLCATSKAIPTGANVLTFGAGSRLTVL.

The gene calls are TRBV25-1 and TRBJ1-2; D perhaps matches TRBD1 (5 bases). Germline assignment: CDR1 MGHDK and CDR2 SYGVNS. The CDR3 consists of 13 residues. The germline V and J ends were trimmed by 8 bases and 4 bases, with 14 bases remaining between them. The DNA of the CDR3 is TGTGCCAGCCAAAACCGGGACTTCTATGGCTACACCTTC. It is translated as CASQNRDFYGYTF.

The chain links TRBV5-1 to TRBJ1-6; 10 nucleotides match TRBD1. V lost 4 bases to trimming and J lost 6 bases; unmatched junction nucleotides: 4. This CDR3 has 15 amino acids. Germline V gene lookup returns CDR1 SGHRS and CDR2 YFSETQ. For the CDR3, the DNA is TGCGCCAGCAGCAAGGGACAGGGGAGTAATTCACCCCTCCACTTT. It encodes CASSKGQGSNSPLHF. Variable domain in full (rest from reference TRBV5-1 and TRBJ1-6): KAGVTQTPRYLIKTRGQQVTLSCSPISGHRSVSWYQQTPGQGLQFLFEYFSETQRNKGNFPGRFSGRQFSNSRSEMNVSTLELGDSALYLCASSKGQGSNSPLHFGNGTRLTVT.

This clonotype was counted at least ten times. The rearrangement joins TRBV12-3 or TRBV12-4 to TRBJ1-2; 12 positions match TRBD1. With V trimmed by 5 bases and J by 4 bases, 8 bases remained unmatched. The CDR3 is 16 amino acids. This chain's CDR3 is CASSPKRDRGLYGYTF. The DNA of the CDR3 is TGTGCCAGCAGTCCCAAGCGGGACAGGGGGCTCTATGGCTACACCTTC.

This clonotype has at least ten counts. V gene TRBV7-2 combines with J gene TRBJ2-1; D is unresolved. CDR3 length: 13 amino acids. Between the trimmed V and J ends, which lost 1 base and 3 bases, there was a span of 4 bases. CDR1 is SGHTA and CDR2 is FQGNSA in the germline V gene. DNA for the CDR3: TGTGCCAGCAGCTTAGATGGCTACAATGAGCAGTTCTTC. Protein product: CASSLDGYNEQFF. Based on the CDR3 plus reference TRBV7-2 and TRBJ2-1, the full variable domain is GAGVSQSPSNKVTEKGKDVELRCDPISGHTALYWYRQSLGQGLEFLIYFQGNSAPDKSGLPSDRFSAERTGGSVSTLTIQRTQQEDSAVYLCASSLDGYNEQFFGPGTRLTVL.

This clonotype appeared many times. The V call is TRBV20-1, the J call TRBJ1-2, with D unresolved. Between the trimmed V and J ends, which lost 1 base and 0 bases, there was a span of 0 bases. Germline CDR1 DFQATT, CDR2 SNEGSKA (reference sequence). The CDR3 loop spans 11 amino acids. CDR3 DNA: TGCAGTGCTAGAGCTAACTATGGCTACACCTTC. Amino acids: CSARANYGYTF.

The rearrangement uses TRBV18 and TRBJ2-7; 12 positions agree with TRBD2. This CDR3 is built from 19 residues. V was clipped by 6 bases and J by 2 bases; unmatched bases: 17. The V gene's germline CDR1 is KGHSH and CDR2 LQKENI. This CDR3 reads CASSYRFPGTSGPTYEQYF. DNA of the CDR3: TGTGCCAGCTCGTACAGGTTCCCCGGGACTAGCGGGCCAACCTACGAGCAGTACTTC.

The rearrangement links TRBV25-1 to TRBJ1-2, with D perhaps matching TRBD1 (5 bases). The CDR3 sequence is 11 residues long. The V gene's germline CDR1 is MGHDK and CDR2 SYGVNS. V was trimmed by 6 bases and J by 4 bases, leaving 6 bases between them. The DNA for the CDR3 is TGTGCCAGCAGGACAGCCTATGGCTACACCTTC. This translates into CASRTAYGYTF.

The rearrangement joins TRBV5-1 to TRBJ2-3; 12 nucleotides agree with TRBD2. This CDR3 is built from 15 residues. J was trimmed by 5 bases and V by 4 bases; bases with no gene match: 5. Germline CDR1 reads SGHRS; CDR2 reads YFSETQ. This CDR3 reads CASSRLAGGRDTQYF. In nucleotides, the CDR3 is TGCGCCAGCAGCCGGCTAGCGGGGGGGCGAGATACGCAGTATTTT.

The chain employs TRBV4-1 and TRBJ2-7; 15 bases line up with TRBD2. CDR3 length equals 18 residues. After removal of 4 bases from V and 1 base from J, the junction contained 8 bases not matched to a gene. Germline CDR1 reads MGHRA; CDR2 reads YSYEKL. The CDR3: CASSPGLAGGDLSYEQYF. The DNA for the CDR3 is TGCGCCAGCAGCCCGGGACTAGCGGGGGGCGATTTATCCTACGAGCAGTACTTC.

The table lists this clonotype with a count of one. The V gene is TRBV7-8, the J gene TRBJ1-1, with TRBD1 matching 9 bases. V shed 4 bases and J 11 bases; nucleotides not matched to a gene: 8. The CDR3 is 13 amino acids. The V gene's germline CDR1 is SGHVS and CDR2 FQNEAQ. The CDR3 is CASSSDRGWTAFF. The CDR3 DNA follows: TGTGCCAGCAGCTCCGACAGGGGGTGGACGGCTTTCTTT.

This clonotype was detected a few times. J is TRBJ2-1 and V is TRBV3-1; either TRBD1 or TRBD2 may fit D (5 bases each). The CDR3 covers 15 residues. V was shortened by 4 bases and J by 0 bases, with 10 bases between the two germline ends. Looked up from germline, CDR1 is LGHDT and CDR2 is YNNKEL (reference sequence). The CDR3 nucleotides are TGTGCCAGCAGCCCCACGGGGACCTCCTACAATGAGCAGTTCTTC. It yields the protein CASSPTGTSYNEQFF.

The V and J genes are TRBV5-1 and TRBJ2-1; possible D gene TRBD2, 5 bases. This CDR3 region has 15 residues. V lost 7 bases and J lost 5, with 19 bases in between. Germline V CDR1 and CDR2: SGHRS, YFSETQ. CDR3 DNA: TGCGCCAGCCGCCCTAATGCGGGCGGGCACAATGAGCAGTTCTTC. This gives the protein CASRPNAGGHNEQFF.

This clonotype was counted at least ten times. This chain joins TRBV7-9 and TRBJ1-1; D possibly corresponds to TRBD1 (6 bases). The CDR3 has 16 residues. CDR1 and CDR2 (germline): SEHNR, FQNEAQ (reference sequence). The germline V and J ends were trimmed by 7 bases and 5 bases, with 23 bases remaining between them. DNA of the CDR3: TGTGCCAGCAACCCGACCCGAGGGGGTGGTAAAACTGAAGCTTTCTTT. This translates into CASNPTRGGGKTEAFF.

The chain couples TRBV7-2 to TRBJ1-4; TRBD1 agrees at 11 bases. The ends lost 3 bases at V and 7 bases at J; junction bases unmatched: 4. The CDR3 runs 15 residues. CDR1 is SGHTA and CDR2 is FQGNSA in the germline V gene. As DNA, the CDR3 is TGTGCCAGCAGCTTTTACGGACAGGGGGCTGAAAAACTGTTTTTT. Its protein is CASSFYGQGAEKLFF.

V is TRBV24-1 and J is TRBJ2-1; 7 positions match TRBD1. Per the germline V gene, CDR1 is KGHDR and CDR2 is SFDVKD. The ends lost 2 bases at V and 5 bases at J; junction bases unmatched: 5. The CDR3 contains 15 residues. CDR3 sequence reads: CATSDWRTGDNEQFF. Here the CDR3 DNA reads TGTGCCACCAGTGATTGGAGGACAGGAGACAATGAGCAGTTCTTC.